The 27 T cell receptor beta chains reported below all come from one sample, sequenced in a study of blood T cells in healthy people across ages. Using a J-beta primer mix together with a sample-barcoded 5' primer, a second PCR was run for 7 to 11 cycles. One entry per CDR3 protein results from TCRdb running MiXCR on the 5' RACE reads. This table has 650,000 to 800,000 distinct CDR3 sequences, over 40% appearing once. The sample taken for sequencing was blood. These receptors were collected from a woman at least 80 years old in good health.

The chain couples TRBV7-3 to TRBJ1-2, with unresolved D. CDR3 length: 14 residues. CDR1 is SGHTA, CDR2 FQGTGA, per germline. Deletions cut 6 bases from V and 5 bases from J, with 16 bases between. The CDR3 protein is CASSSGMVQYGYTF. The CDR3 coding sequence is TGTGCCAGCAGTTCGGGAATGGTTCAATATGGCTACACCTTC.

This clonotype showed up many times. Just one base apart from a much larger clone, this may be a read error. The rearrangement links TRBV6-5 to TRBJ2-1, with D maybe TRBD1 (5 bases). The CDR3 sequence is 14 residues long. The V end was cut by 5 bases, the J end by 3 bases, with 11 bases between. CDR1 MNHEY and CDR2 SVGAGI come from the germline V gene. The CDR3 nucleotides read TGTGCCAGCAGTGCCGACAGTATCTACAATGAGCAGTTCTTC. This sequence encodes CASSADSIYNEQFF.

The CDR3 DNA is TGCGCCAGCAGCCAAGCGGGACAGCGAGTTCTCCACTTT. Its translation is CASSQAGQRVLHF. This chain uses TRBV4-1 with TRBJ1-6, with 7 bases fitting TRBD1. The germline V gene encodes CDR1 MGHRA and CDR2 YSYEKL. The CDR3 loop spans 13 amino acids. Trimming cost V 1 base and J 16 bases; bases outside gene matches: 7.

This chain links TRBV6-2 or TRBV6-3 with TRBJ1-2; D is possibly TRBD1 (6 bases). The germline V gene has CDR1 MNHEY and CDR2 SVGEGT. This CDR3 is 15 amino acids long. V dropped 5 bases and J dropped 4 bases, with 17 bases sitting between them. CDR3 in amino acids: CASSQTTGAFYGYTF. CDR3 DNA sequence: TGTGCCAGCAGTCAGACGACAGGAGCCTTCTATGGCTACACCTTC.

Note on this clonotype: A much larger clone differs from this one at a single base, so this may be a read error. CDR3 sequence reads: CASSQSGTVNTEAFF. The CDR3, as DNA: TGCGCCAGCAGCCAATCCGGGACGGTGAACACTGAAGCTTTCTTT. The chain links TRBV4-1 to TRBJ1-1; the D gene is possibly TRBD1 (5 bases). The CDR3 loop spans 15 amino acids. Trimming stripped 2 bases from V and 0 bases from J, with 10 bases between. Germline-derived CDR1 and CDR2 are MGHRA and YSYEKL.

This chain links TRBV27 with TRBJ1-5; D is possibly TRBD1 (6 bases). Germline CDR1 is MNHEY and CDR2 is SMNVEV (reference sequence). The CDR3 has 15 residues. V was trimmed by 4 bases and J by 3 bases, leaving 13 bases between them. CDR3 loop: CASSWRAGANQPQHF. The CDR3 DNA follows: TGTGCCAGCAGTTGGCGGGCAGGGGCCAATCAGCCCCAGCATTTT.

The genes are TRBV28 and TRBJ2-7, with 7 nucleotides matching TRBD1. The V gene end was trimmed by 8 bases and the J gene end by 3 bases; junction bases not matched to a gene: 7. CDR3 length: 13 amino acids. Germline V gene data show CDR1 as MDHEN and CDR2 as SYDVKM. The DNA of the CDR3 is TGTGCCAGCGGTATAGGGACAGTCTACGAGCAGTACTTC. It encodes CASGIGTVYEQYF.

In this sample, this clonotype turned up a few times. A much larger clone lies a single base off, so this may be a read error. The CDR3 sequence: CSAGCGGADTQYF. CDR3 nucleotide sequence: TGCAGTGCCGGCTGTGGAGGCGCAGATACGCAGTATTTT. V and J are TRBV20-1 and TRBJ2-3; the D gene is possibly TRBD2 (5 bases). The CDR3 is 13 amino acids. Germline V CDR1 and CDR2: DFQATT, SNEGSKA (reference sequence). V lost 6 bases and J lost 4, with 14 bases in between.

As to this clonotype: A much larger clone differs from this one at a single base, so this may be a read error. The chain has TRBV12-3 or TRBV12-4 and TRBJ2-1; a possible D gene is TRBD2 (6 bases). This CDR3 spans 14 amino acids. CDR3 nucleotides: TGTGCCAGCAGACCGGGACTTTCCTACAATGAGAAGTTCTTC. The encoded protein is CASRPGLSYNEKFF.

Remarks on this clonotype: A much larger clone sits a single nucleotide away, making a read error possible. The rearrangement links TRBV12-3 or TRBV12-4 to TRBJ1-4; D uncertain. V dropped 5 bases and J dropped 0 bases, with 7 bases sitting between them. The CDR3 consists of 14 residues. The CDR3 sequence is CASSVRATNEKLFF. The CDR3 region has the DNA TGTGCCAGCAGTGTAAGAGCAACTAATGAAAAACTGTTTTTT.

CDR3 sequence reads: CASSPGGHYGYTF. The CDR3 nucleotides are TGTGCCAGCAGTCCAGGGGGGCACTATGGCTACACCTTC. The gene calls are TRBV12-3 or TRBV12-4 and TRBJ1-2, with TRBD1 matching 7 bases. V lost 5 bases, J lost 3 bases, and 3 bases stayed unmatched. The CDR3 has 13 residues.

Worth noting for this clonotype: One end of the junction does not line up with germline, which may come from a read error. The chain recombines TRBV20-1 with TRBJ1-1, with 9 nucleotides matching TRBD1. Germline CDR1 is DFQATT and CDR2 is SNEGSKA (reference sequence). This CDR3 has 15 residues. In DNA form, the CDR3 reads TGCAGTGCTCGAACCCCCGGGACAGGGAACCCTGAAGCTTTCTTT. Protein sequence: CSARTPGTGNPEAFF.

Notes on this clonotype: A much more abundant neighbour one base away suggests this may be a read error. CDR3 loop: CASSGRTGRKYDEQFF. The DNA of the CDR3 is TGCGCCAGCAGTGGCCGGACAGGGAGGAAGTACGATGAGCAGTTCTTC. This chain links TRBV10-2 with TRBJ2-1; TRBD1 matches at 8 bases. The CDR3 has 16 amino acids. Trimming removed 4 bases from V and 8 bases from J; junction bases left unmatched: 13. The germline gives CDR1 WSHSY, CDR2 SAAADI.

Many counts were recorded for this clonotype. The chain recombines TRBV9 with TRBJ2-3, with 9 bases lining up with TRBD2. CDR1 and CDR2 (germline): SGDLS, YYNGEE. There are 16 residues in the CDR3. J lost 5 bases, V lost 0 bases, and 7 bases had no gene match. The CDR3 nucleotides read TGTGCCAGCAGCGTAGACAGCGGGGGGCTCGTAGATACGCAGTATTTT. The encoded protein is CASSVDSGGLVDTQYF.

The chain links TRBV5-1 to TRBJ2-7; 9 nucleotides line up with TRBD1. The V and J ends lost 0 bases and 3 bases, in that order; junction bases with no gene match: 4. The CDR3 consists of 15 residues. CDR1 is SGHRS and CDR2 is YFSETQ in the germline V gene. The CDR3 nucleotides are TGCGCCAGCAGCTTGGTGGGACAGGGAGACTACGAGCAGTACTTC. This sequence encodes CASSLVGQGDYEQYF.

This clonotype was seen at least ten times. The rearrangement links TRBV29-1 to TRBJ1-6; 8 bases align to TRBD1. CDR3 length: 14 amino acids. Per the germline V gene, CDR1 is SQVTM and CDR2 is ANQGSEA. The V segment lost 2 bases and the J segment 7 bases; nucleotides outside the gene matches: 4. CDR3 bases: TGCAGCGTTGAACCGGACAGGGAGAATTCACCCCTCCACTTT. It yields the protein CSVEPDRENSPLHF.

This clonotype appeared many times. CDR3 in amino acids: CASRSSGSYEQYF. CDR3 bases: TGTGCCAGCAGATCTAGCGGGAGCTACGAGCAGTACTTC. V is TRBV7-9 and J is TRBJ2-7, with TRBD2 matching 10 bases. J gave up 3 bases and V 6 bases, and 2 bases lay outside the gene matches. CDR1 is SEHNR, CDR2 FQNEAQ, per germline (reference sequence). This CDR3 contains 13 residues.

For this clonotype: Germline and junction disagree at one end, which may indicate a read error. This chain connects TRBV5-1 to TRBJ2-5; 13 bases match TRBD2. This CDR3 has 17 amino acids. Germline CDR1 SGHRS, CDR2 YFSETQ. CDR3 nucleotide sequence: TGCGCCGGCAGCTCTCCGACTAGCGGGAGGTCCTACAATGAGCAGTACTTC. Translated: CAGSSPTSGRSYNEQYF.

V and J are TRBV4-1 and TRBJ2-6; 9 bases map to TRBD1. This CDR3 is built from 19 residues. With V trimmed by 3 bases and J by 1 base, 10 bases remained unmatched. CDR1 is MGHRA, CDR2 YSYEKL, per germline. The CDR3 loop reads CASSHIRDRARSGANVLTF. CDR3 sequence (DNA): TGCGCCAGCAGCCACATCCGGGACAGGGCACGATCTGGGGCCAACGTCCTGACTTTC.

This clonotype was counted a few times. Compared with germline, one end of the junction differs, possibly owing to a read error. The chain couples TRBV27 to TRBJ1-1, with a possible D match to TRBD1 (6 bases). Germline V gene lookup returns CDR1 MNHEY and CDR2 SMNVEV (reference sequence). This CDR3 comprises 16 residues. CDR3 sequence (DNA): TGTGCCGGCAGTAAAGGGGGTGGGGCTGGGAACACTGAAGCTTTCTTT. It yields the protein CAGSKGGGAGNTEAFF.

This clonotype was counted once. The V gene is TRBV12-3 or TRBV12-4, the J gene TRBJ2-6; no firm D call. V lost 3 bases to trimming and J lost 4 bases, with 10 bases between them. The CDR3 spans 15 residues. The CDR3 nucleotides are TGTGCCAGCAGTTTCTCCCTGGCCGGGGCCAACGTCCTGACTTTC. The encoded protein is CASSFSLAGANVLTF.

This sequence joins TRBV3-1 and TRBJ1-1; 7 nucleotides align to TRBD1. The CDR3 loop spans 14 amino acids. The trim removed 5 bases at V and 7 bases at J, leaving 10 bases unmatched. From germline, CDR1 is LGHDT and CDR2 YNNKEL (reference sequence). CDR3 DNA: TGTGCCAGCAGCTTTAGGGGGCTGAGGATTGAAGCTTTCTTT. It codes for CASSFRGLRIEAFF.

J is TRBJ2-7 and V is TRBV6-6; no firm D call. V lost 1 base, J lost 5 bases, and 9 bases lay in between. The CDR3 sequence is 13 residues long. CDR1 and CDR2 from the germline V gene are MNHNY and SVGAGI (reference sequence). The CDR3 nucleotides read TGTGCCAGCAGTTACTGGCCAAACGACGAGCAGTACTTC. Amino acid sequence: CASSYWPNDEQYF.

This clonotype was counted between two and nine times. A much larger clone differs from this one at a single base, so this may be a read error. The rearrangement uses TRBV28 and TRBJ2-1; D not certain. The DNA matches TRBJ2-7 better at its end, which makes the J call doubtful. The CDR3 sequence is 11 residues long. Germline lookup yields CDR1 MDHEN and CDR2 SYDVKM. The CDR3, as DNA: TGTGCCACGACGGAAAACAATGAGCAGTACTTC. Its protein is CATTENNEQYF.

The CDR3 DNA reads as TGTGCCAGCAGCCACCGGGACAGGGTGTATGGCTACACCTTC. It translates to CASSHRDRVYGYTF. V and J are TRBV12-3 or TRBV12-4 and TRBJ1-2, with 9 bases matching TRBD1. The ends lost 6 bases at V and 5 bases at J; junction bases unmatched: 7. CDR3 length equals 14 residues.

This rearrangement joins TRBV6-5 to TRBJ2-1; no reliable D call. Trimming removed 2 bases at V and 0 bases at J, with 8 bases between. Germline V gene data show CDR1 as MNHEY and CDR2 as SVGAGI. CDR3 length: 15 amino acids. The CDR3 region has the DNA TGTGCCAGCAGTTACCGGGCTAGCTCCTACAATGAGCAGTTCTTC. Translation gives CASSYRASSYNEQFF.

A note on this clonotype: An end of the junction does not agree with germline; a read error may underlie this. The rearrangement joins TRBV6-5 to TRBJ2-1; D call uncertain. The CDR3 length is 13 residues. CDR1 MNHEY and CDR2 SVGAGI come from the germline V gene. CDR3 region: CASSDSIYNEQFF. CDR3 nucleotides: TGTGCCAGCAGTGACTCGATCTACAATGAGCAGTTCTTC.